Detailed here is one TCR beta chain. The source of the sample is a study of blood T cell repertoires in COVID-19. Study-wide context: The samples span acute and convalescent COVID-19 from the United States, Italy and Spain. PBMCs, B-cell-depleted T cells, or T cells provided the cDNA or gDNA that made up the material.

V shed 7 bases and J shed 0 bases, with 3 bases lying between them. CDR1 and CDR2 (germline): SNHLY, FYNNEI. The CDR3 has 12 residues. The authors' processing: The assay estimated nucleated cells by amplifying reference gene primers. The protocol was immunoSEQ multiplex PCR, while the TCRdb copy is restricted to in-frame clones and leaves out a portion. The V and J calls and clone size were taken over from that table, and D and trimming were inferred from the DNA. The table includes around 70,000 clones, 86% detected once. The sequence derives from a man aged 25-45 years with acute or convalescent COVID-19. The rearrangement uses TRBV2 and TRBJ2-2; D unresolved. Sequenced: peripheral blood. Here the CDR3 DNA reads TGTGCCAGCACCACGAACACCGGGGAGCTGTTTTTT. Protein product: CASTTNTGELFF.